This TCR beta chain was captured by sequencing in a study of blood T cell repertoires in COVID-19. For the study at large: Nucleic acid was either cDNA or gDNA, and it came from T cells, B-cell-depleted T cells, or PBMCs.

The CDR3 covers 15 residues. Germline CDR1 reads SNHLY; CDR2 reads FYNNEI. V lost 3 bases, J lost 5 bases, and 13 bases lay in between. Data came from immunoSEQ multiplex PCR; TCRdb stores just in-frame clones and leaves some out. Among tens of thousands of clones, over 80% were seen once, and the ten largest hold about an eighth. The rearrangement links TRBV2 to TRBJ1-4; no clear D. Sequencing input: peripheral blood. The source is a human donor in a cohort sampled during active COVID-19. The CDR3 DNA sequence: TGTGCCAGCAGTGAGGGCAGCCGCTCCAATGAAAAACTGTTTTTT. The encoded protein is CASSEGSRSNEKLFF.